This T cell receptor (beta chain) was recorded in a study of sequential checkpoint blockade in melanoma. This clone showed up just a few times. Using immunoSEQ multiplex PCR, the repertoire was profiled, and TCRdb retains in-frame clones only, with some absent. Among some 6,100 clones listed, around 53% were seen once. Treatment noted: randomized to nivolumab then ipilimumab (arm A) or the reverse (arm B). The CDR3 has 16 residues. Germline V gene sequence: CDR1 SGHTA, CDR2 FQGNSA. V lost 1 base, J lost 1 base, and 13 bases lay in between. The chain carries TRBV7-2 and TRBJ2-5; no definite D call. Sequencing used CD8+ T cells sorted from blood (inferred from file names), obtained from a patient given nivolumab and ipilimumab in sequence. This receptor was identified in a human donor with melanoma. CDR3 protein: CASSLESELGQETQYF. In DNA, the CDR3 is TGTGCCAGCAGCTTAGAATCGGAGCTGGGCCAAGAGACCCAGTACTTC.